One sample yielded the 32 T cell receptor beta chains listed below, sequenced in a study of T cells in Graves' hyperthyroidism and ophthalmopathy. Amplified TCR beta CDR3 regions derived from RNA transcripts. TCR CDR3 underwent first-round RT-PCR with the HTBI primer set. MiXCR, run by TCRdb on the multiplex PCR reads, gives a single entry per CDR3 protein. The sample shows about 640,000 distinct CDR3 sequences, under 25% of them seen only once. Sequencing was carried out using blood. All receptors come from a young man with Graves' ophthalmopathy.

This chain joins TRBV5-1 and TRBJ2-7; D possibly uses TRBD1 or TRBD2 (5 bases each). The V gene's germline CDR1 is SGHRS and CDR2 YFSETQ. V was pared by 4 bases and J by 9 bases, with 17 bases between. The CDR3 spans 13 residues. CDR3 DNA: TGCGCCAGCAGCCAGGGTGAACGGGACCGGCAGTACTTC. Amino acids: CASSQGERDRQYF.

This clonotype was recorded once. The CDR3, as DNA: TGTGCCACCAGTGGGGGGGCGTCTGGAAACACCATATATTTT. Translation: CATSGGASGNTIYF. The chain couples TRBV24-1 to TRBJ1-3; D is possibly TRBD1 (6 bases). The CDR3 extends over 14 amino acids. With 5 bases removed from V and 1 base from J, the gap between germline ends came to 8 bases. Germline V gene sequence: CDR1 KGHDR, CDR2 SFDVKD.

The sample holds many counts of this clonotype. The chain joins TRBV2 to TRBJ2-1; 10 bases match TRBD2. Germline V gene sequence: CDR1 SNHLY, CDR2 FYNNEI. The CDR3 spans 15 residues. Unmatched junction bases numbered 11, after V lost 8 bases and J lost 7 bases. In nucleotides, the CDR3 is TGTGCCAGCGGCTCCACCGGGACTAGCGTAAATGAGCAGTTCTTC. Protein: CASGSTGTSVNEQFF.

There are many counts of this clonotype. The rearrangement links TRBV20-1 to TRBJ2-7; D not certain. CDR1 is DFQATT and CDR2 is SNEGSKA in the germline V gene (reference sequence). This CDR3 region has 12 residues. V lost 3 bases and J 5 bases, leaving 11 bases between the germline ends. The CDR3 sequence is CSARVPNHEQYF. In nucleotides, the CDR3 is TGCAGTGCTAGGGTTCCCAACCACGAGCAGTACTTC.

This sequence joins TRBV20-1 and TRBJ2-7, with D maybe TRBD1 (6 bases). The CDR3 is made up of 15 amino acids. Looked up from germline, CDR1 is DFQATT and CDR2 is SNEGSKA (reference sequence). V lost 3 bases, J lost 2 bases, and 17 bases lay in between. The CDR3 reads CSARSARQATYEQYF. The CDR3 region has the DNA TGCAGTGCTAGGAGTGCCCGACAGGCAACCTACGAGCAGTACTTC.

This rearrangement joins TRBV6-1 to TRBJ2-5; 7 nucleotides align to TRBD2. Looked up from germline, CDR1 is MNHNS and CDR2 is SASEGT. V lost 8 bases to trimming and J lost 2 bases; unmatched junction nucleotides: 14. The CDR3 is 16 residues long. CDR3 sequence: CASSNGRRRAQETQYF. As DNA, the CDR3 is TGTGCCAGCTCCAACGGGAGGAGGCGAGCACAAGAGACCCAGTACTTC.

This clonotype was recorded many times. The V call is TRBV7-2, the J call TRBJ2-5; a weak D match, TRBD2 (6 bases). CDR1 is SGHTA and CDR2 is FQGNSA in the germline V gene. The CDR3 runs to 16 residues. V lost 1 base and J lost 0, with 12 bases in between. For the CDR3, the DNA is TGTGCCAGCAGCTTAGGAAGGGGCGGGAACCAAGAGACCCAGTACTTC. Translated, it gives CASSLGRGGNQETQYF.

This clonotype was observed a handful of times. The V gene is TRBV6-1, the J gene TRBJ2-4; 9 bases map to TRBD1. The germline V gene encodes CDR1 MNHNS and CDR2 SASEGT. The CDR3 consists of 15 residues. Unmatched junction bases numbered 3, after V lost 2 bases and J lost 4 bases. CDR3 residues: CASSESGTGKNIQYF. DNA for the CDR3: TGTGCCAGCAGTGAATCCGGGACAGGGAAAAACATTCAGTACTTC.

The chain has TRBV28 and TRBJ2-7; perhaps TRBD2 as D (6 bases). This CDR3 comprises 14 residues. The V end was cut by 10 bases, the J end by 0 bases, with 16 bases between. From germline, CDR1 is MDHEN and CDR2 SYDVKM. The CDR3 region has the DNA TGTGCCACCCTTAAAAGCGGGTCCTCCTACGAGCAGTACTTC. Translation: CATLKSGSSYEQYF.

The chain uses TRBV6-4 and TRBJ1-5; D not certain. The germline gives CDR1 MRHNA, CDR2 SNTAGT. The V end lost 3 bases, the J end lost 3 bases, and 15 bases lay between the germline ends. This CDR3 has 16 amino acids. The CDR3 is CASSETITALNQPQHF. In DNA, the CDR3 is TGTGCCAGCAGTGAAACCATCACAGCCCTCAATCAGCCCCAGCATTTT.

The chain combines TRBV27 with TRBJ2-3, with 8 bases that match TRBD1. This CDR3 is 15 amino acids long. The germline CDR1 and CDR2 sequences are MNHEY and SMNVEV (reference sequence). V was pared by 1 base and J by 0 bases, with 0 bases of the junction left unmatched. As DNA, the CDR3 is TGTGCCAGCAGTTTATACAGGGGGAGCACAGATACGCAGTATTTT. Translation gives CASSLYRGSTDTQYF.

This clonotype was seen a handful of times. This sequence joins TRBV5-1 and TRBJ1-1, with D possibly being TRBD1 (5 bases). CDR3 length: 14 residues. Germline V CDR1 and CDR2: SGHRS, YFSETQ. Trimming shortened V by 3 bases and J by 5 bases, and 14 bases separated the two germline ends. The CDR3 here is CASSWDLGGTEAFF. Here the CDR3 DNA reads TGCGCCAGCAGCTGGGACCTGGGTGGAACTGAAGCTTTCTTT.

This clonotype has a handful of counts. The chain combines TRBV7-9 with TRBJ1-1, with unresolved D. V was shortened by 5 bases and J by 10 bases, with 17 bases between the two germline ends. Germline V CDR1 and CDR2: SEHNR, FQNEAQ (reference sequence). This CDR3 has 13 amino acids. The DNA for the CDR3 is TGTGCCAGCAGCCCCAGCATCAAGAAAGCAGCTTTCTTT. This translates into CASSPSIKKAAFF.

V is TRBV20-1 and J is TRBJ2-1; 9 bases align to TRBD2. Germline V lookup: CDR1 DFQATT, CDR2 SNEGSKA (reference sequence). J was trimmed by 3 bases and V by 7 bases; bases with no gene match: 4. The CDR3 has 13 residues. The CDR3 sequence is CSVSGRNYNEQFF. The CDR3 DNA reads TGCAGTGTTAGCGGGAGAAACTACAATGAGCAGTTCTTC.

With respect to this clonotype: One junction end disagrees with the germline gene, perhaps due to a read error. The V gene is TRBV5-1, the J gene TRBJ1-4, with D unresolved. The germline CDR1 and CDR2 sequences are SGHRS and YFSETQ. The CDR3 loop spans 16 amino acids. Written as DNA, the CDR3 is TGTGCCAGCAGCTTTACCTCAGCTATATCTAATGAAAAACTGTTTTTT. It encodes CASSFTSAISNEKLFF.

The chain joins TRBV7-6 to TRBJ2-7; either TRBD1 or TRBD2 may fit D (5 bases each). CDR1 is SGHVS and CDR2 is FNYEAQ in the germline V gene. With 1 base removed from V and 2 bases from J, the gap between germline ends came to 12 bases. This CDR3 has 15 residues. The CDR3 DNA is TGTGCCAGCAGCTTAGAAGCGGAAGGGGCCTACGAGCAGTACTTC. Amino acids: CASSLEAEGAYEQYF.

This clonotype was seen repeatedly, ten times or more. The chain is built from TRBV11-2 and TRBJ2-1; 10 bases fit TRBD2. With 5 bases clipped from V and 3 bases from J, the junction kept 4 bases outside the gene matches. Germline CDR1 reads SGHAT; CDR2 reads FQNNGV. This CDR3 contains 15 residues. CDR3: CASSALAGNYNEQFF. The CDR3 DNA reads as TGTGCCAGCAGCGCACTAGCGGGGAACTACAATGAGCAGTTCTTC.

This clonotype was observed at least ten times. The CDR3: CASSYSEGSSYEQYF. The CDR3 DNA follows: TGTGCCAGCAGTTACTCGGAGGGAAGCTCCTACGAGCAGTACTTC. The genes are TRBV6-5 and TRBJ2-7, with D tentatively TRBD2 (6 bases). Deletions cut 0 bases from V and 0 bases from J, with 9 bases between. The CDR3 is 15 amino acids. Germline-derived CDR1 and CDR2 are MNHEY and SVGAGI.

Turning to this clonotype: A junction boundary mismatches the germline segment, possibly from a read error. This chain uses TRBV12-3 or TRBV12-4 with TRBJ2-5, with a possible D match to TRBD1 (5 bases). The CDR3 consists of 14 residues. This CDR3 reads CASSQGVFQGTQYF. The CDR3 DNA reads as TGTGCCAGCAGCCAAGGGGTGTTCCAAGGGACCCAGTACTTC.

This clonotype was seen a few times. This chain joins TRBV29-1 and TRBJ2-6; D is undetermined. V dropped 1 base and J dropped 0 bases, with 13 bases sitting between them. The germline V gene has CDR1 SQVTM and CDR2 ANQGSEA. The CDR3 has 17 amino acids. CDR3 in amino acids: CSVEVSIPSSGANVLTF. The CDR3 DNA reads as TGCAGCGTTGAAGTTTCCATACCTAGCTCTGGGGCCAACGTCCTGACTTTC.

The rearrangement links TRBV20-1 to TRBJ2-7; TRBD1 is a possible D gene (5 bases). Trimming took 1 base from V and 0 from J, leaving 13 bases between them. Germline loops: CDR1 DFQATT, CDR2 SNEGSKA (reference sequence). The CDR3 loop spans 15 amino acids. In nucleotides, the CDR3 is TGCAGTGCTAGAGGAAAAGGGGCGCCCTCCTACGAGCAGTACTTC. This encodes CSARGKGAPSYEQYF.

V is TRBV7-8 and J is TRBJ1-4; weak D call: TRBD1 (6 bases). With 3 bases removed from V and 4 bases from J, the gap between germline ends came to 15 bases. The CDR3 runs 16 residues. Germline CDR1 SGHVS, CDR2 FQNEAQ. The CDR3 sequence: CASSLGAGRINEKLFF. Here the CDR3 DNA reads TGTGCCAGCAGCTTGGGGGCGGGACGGATTAATGAAAAACTGTTTTTT.

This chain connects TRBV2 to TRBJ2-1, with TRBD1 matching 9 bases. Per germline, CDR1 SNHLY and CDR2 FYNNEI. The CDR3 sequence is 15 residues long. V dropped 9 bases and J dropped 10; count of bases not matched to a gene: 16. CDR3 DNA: TGTGCCAGTAGAAAGGGACAGGGAGGTAGCTACGAGCAGTTCTTC. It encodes CASRKGQGGSYEQFF.

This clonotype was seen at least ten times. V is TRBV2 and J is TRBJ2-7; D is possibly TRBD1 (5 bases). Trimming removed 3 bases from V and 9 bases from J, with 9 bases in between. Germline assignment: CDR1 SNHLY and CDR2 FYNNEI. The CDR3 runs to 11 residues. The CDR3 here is CASSEGQGQYF. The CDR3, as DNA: TGTGCCAGCAGTGAGGGGCAGGGGCAGTACTTC.

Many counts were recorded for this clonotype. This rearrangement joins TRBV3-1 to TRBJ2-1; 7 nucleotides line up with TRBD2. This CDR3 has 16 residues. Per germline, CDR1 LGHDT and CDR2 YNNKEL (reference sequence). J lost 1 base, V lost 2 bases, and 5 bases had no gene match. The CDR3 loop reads CASSQKLAASYNEQFF. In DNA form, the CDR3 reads TGTGCCAGCAGCCAAAAGCTAGCGGCTTCCTACAATGAGCAGTTCTTC.

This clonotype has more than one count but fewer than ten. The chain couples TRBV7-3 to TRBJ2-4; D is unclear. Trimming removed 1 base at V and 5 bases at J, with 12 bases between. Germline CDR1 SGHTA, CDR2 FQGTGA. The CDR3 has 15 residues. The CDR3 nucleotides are TGTGCCAGCAGCTTAAATGGGAACCAACAAAACATTCAGTACTTC. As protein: CASSLNGNQQNIQYF. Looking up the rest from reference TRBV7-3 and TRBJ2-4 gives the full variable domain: GAGVSQTPSNKVTEKGKYVELRCDPISGHTALYWYRQSLGQGPEFLIYFQGTGAADDSGLPNDRFFAVRPEGSVSTLKIQRTERGDSAVYLCASSLNGNQQNIQYFGAGTRLSVL.

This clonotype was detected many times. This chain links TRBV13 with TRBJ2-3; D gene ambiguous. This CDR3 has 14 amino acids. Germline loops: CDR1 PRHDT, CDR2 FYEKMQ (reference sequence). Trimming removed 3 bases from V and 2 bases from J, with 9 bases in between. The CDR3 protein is CASSLGYSTDTQYF. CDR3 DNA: TGTGCCAGCAGCTTGGGTTACTCCACAGATACGCAGTATTTT.

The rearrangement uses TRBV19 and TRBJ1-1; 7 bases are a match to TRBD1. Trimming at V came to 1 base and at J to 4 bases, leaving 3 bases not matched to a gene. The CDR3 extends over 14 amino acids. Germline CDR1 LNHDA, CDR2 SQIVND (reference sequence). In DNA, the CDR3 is TGTGCCAGTAGTATAGGGACAGGCCCCACTGAAGCTTTCTTT. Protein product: CASSIGTGPTEAFF.

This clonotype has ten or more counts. The CDR3 is CASSESQGLPLHF. CDR3 DNA: TGCGCCAGCAGCGAATCACAGGGTTTACCCCTCCACTTT. This rearrangement joins TRBV5-1 to TRBJ1-6, with D possibly matching TRBD1 (6 bases). The CDR3 is made up of 13 amino acids. CDR1 SGHRS and CDR2 YFSETQ come from the germline V gene. V was clipped by 4 bases and J by 12 bases, with 14 bases between them.

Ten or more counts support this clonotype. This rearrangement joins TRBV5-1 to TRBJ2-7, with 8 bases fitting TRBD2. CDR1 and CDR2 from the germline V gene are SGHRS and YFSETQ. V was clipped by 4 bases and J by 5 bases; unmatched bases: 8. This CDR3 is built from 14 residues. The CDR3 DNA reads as TGCGCCAGCAGCGATCAGCGGGGGTCGGACGAGCAGTACTTC. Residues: CASSDQRGSDEQYF.

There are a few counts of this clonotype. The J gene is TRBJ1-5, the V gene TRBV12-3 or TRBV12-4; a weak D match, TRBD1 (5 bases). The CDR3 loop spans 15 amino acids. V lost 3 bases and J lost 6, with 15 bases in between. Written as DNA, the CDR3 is TGTGCCAGCAGTTTTGGCCCTTCGGGGGGTCAGCCCCAGCATTTT. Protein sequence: CASSFGPSGGQPQHF.

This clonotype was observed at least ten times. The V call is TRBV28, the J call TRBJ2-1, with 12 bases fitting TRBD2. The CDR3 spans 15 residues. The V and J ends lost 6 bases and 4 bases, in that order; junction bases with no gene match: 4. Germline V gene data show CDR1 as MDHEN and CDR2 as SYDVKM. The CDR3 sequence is CASSLAGGRYNEQFF. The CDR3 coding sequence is TGTGCCAGCAGCCTAGCGGGAGGGCGGTACAATGAGCAGTTCTTC.